This paragraph covers one TCR beta chain sequence. These data come from a study of T cell responses to AZD1222 COVID-19 vaccine. Profiled with immunoSEQ multiplex PCR; TCRdb holds only in-frame clones, not every one. The sample shows 150,000 or so clones, 90% of them seen only once. Losses at the gene ends were 3 bases for V and 5 bases for J; bases not matched to a gene: 8. Germline CDR1 DFQATT, CDR2 SNEGSKA (reference sequence). The CDR3 has 15 residues. This chain uses TRBV20-1 with TRBJ2-1, with 9 bases lining up with TRBD2. The receptor was isolated from an adult in good health. The source was peripheral blood, collected on day 0 of AZD1222 vaccination. The CDR3 here is CSASLPAGGNNEQFF. For the CDR3, the DNA is TGCAGTGCTAGTCTACCGGCGGGAGGGAACAATGAGCAGTTCTTC.